This paragraph reports one TCR beta chain. No antigen is known for it. Germline V CDR1 and CDR2: SQVTM, ANQGSEA. With 3 bases removed from V and 0 bases from J, the gap between germline ends came to 9 bases. The length of the CDR3 is 14 residues. The data originate from a study of T cells in localized non-small cell lung cancer. Overall study results and limits: Appearance in adjacent lung was seen for a median 57 of the top 100 tumor clones. The greatest T cell clonality was found in uninvolved adjacent lung (higher than in tumor). Owing to sequencing of a solitary tumor region, heterogeneity cannot be discounted.

Assay: immunoSEQ multiplex PCR; the TCRdb copy retains only in-frame clones and omits some. The sample shows 28,000 or so clones, roughly 80% of them seen only once. The clonotype originates from a man aged 35 to 70 with stage III squamous cell lung carcinoma. The chain joins TRBV29-1 to TRBJ1-3; perhaps TRBD1 as D (5 bases). Sequencing was performed on peripheral blood, taken before any cancer treatment. CDR3 residues: CSVDTGFSGNTIYF. The CDR3 DNA reads as TGCAGCGTTGATACAGGTTTCTCTGGAAACACCATATATTTT.